This T cell receptor (beta chain) was documented in a study of T cells in Graves' hyperthyroidism and ophthalmopathy. The ends were cut back, 5 bases at V and 1 base at J, with 14 bases in the middle. CDR1 and CDR2 (germline): SNHLY, FYNNEI. The CDR3 consists of 15 residues. Amplified TCR beta CDR3 regions came from RNA transcripts. When the TCR CDR3 underwent first-round RT-PCR, the HTBI primer set was used. TCRdb re-derived calls from the multiplex PCR reads in MiXCR, one entry per CDR3 protein. The table shows approximately 360,000 distinct CDR3 sequences, with approximately 25% occurring only once. This clonotype was seen more than once but under ten times.

The sequence was obtained from a man aged 50 or older with Graves' hyperthyroidism. The genes are TRBV2 and TRBJ1-1; D is undetermined. The sequenced sample consisted of blood. CDR3 loop: CASSPDRGRNTEAFF. The CDR3 DNA sequence: TGTGCCAGCAGTCCCGACCGGGGTCGGAACACTGAAGCTTTCTTT.